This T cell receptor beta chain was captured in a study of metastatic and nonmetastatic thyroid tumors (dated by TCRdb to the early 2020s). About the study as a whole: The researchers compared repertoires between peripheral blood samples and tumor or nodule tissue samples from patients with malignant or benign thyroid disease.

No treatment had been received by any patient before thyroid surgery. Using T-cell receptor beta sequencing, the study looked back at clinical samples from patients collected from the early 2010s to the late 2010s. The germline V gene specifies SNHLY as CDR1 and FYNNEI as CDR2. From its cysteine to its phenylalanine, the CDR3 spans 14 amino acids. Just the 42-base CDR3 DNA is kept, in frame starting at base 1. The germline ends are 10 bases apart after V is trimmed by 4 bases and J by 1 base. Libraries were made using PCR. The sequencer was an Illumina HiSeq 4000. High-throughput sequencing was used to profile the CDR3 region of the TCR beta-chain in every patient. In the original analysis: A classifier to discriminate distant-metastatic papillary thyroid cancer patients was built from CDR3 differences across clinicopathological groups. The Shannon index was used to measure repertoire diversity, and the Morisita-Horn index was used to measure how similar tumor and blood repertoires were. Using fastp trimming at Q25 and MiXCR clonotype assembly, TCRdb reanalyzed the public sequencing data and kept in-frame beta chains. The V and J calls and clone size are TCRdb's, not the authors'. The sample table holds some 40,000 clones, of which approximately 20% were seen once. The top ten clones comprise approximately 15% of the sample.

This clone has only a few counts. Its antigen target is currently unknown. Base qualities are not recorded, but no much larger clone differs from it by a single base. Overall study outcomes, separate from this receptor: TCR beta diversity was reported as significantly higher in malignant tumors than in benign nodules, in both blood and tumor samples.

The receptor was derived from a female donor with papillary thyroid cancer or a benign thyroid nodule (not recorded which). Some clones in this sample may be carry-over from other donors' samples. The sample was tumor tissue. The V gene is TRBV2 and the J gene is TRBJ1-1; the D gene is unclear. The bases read TGTGCCAGCAGTGGATTCATTCCGAACACTGAAGCTTTCTTT. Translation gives CASSGFIPNTEAFF.